The 26 T cell receptor beta chains listed next were all sequenced from one sample in a study of T cell responses to AZD1222 COVID-19 vaccine. TCRdb's table, derived via immunoSEQ multiplex PCR, lists solely in-frame clones and lacks some. The table records 90,000 to 110,000 clones, approximately 89% of them present only once. The sequencing here drew on peripheral blood, taken 28 days after the second AZD1222 dose. The receptors were gathered from an adult who received the AZD1222 COVID-19 vaccine.

The chain combines TRBV6-2 or TRBV6-3 with TRBJ1-2, with D unclear. From germline, CDR1 is MNHEY and CDR2 SVGEGT. CDR3 length equals 15 residues. V dropped 2 bases and J dropped 6 bases, with 16 bases sitting between them. For the CDR3, the DNA is TGTGCCAGCAGTTACACTGGCGCTGTTGGGAATGGCTACACCTTC. Its translation: CASSYTGAVGNGYTF.

The V and J genes are TRBV3-1 (or the pseudogene TRBV3-2) and TRBJ2-1; no clear D gene. The CDR3 sequence is 15 residues long. From germline, CDR1 is LGHDT and CDR2 YNNKEL (reference sequence). The V end lost 6 bases, the J end lost 0 bases, and 12 bases lay between the germline ends. The CDR3 loop is CASRPGGASYNEQFF. The CDR3 DNA reads TGTGCCAGCAGACCTGGCGGAGCCTCCTACAATGAGCAGTTCTTC.

The J gene is TRBJ1-4, the V gene TRBV30, with 11 bases fitting TRBD1. Germline assignment: CDR1 GTSNPN and CDR2 SVGIG (reference sequence). CDR3 length equals 15 residues. Germline trimming cut 2 bases from V and 8 bases from J; bases unmatched to any gene: 7. The CDR3 DNA sequence: TGTGCCTGGAGTAGGTCCGGGACAGGGGGGGAAAAACTGTTTTTT. The encoded protein is CAWSRSGTGGEKLFF.

The rearrangement joins TRBV10-3 to TRBJ2-2, with a weak D call TRBD2 (5 bases). V shed 7 bases and J shed 2 bases, with 11 bases lying between them. CDR1 and CDR2 from the germline V gene are ENHRY and SYGVKD. This CDR3 contains 14 residues. The CDR3 coding sequence is TGTGCCATCACCGACCGGGAAAACACCGGGGAGCTGTTTTTT. As protein: CAITDRENTGELFF.

This rearrangement joins TRBV5-4 to TRBJ2-3, with 11 bases fitting TRBD2. The V segment lost 4 bases and the J segment 5 bases; nucleotides outside the gene matches: 6. Germline CDR1 is SGHNT and CDR2 is YYREEE (reference sequence). The CDR3 length is 15 residues. The DNA of the CDR3 is TGTGCCAGCAGCCCAACTAGCGGGGGTGGAGATACGCAGTATTTT. Encoded protein: CASSPTSGGGDTQYF. The entire variable domain, with the rest obtained from reference TRBV5-4 and TRBJ2-3, is as follows: ETGVTQSPTHLIKTRGQQVTLRCSSQSGHNTVSWYQQALGQGPQFIFQYYREEENGRGNFPPRFSGLQFPNYSSELNVNALELDDSALYLCASSPTSGGGDTQYFGPGTRLTVL.

The chain has TRBV18 and TRBJ1-4; a possible D gene is TRBD1 (5 bases). The CDR3 has 16 residues. Germline V gene data show CDR1 as KGHSH and CDR2 as LQKENI. The V and J ends lost 3 bases and 8 bases respectively, with 19 bases between them. CDR3 DNA sequence: TGTGCCAGCTCACCCGTCCACGACAGCCTCGGAGAAAAACTGTTTTTT. The encoded protein is CASSPVHDSLGEKLFF.

The CDR3 region is CASSIVFRRGGSENIQYF. The CDR3 coding sequence is TGTGCCAGTAGTATAGTTTTTCGTCGCGGGGGCTCCGAAAACATTCAGTACTTC. The J gene is TRBJ2-4, the V gene TRBV19; perhaps TRBD2 as D (7 bases). From germline, CDR1 is LNHDA and CDR2 SQIVND (reference sequence). CDR3 length: 18 residues. Trimming removed 1 base at V and 5 bases at J, with 21 bases between.

This clone showed up just once. The gene calls are TRBV11-3 and TRBJ2-1; D remains ambiguous. V gave up 1 base and J gave up 7 bases, with 14 bases separating them. Per germline, CDR1 SGHNT and CDR2 YENEEA. The CDR3 consists of 15 residues. The CDR3 coding sequence is TGTGCCAGCAGCTTAGGCGGCTCCGTCTGGAATGAGCAGTTCTTC. Amino acid sequence: CASSLGGSVWNEQFF.

V usage is TRBV27 and J usage is TRBJ2-2; D remains unclear. The germline CDR1 and CDR2 sequences are MNHEY and SMNVEV (reference sequence). The CDR3 covers 14 residues. V lost 7 bases and J lost 6, with 15 bases in between. DNA for the CDR3: TGTGCCAGCATGCGCTTAGACAAGGCCGGGGAGCTGTTTTTT. Translation: CASMRLDKAGELFF.

The chain has TRBV28 and TRBJ1-2, with D maybe TRBD1 (5 bases). This CDR3 is 13 amino acids long. V lost 5 bases and J lost 8, with 15 bases in between. CDR1 and CDR2 from the germline V gene are MDHEN and SYDVKM. CDR3 bases: TGTGCCAGCAGTCCGCCAACAGGCCGGGGCTACACCTTC. Protein sequence: CASSPPTGRGYTF.

This chain connects TRBV7-2 to TRBJ2-5; D not certain. Germline V gives CDR1 SGHTA, CDR2 FQGNSA. Trimming took 7 bases from V and 0 from J, leaving 15 bases between them. CDR3 length: 15 amino acids. CDR3 nucleotides: TGTGCCAGCAACCAGAGAGGATCGTACCAAGAGACCCAGTACTTC. Its protein product is CASNQRGSYQETQYF.

With regard to this clone: At one boundary the junction diverges from the germline segment, which might be a read error. J is TRBJ1-1 and V is TRBV7-9, with 8 bases aligning to TRBD1. Germline V CDR1 and CDR2: SEHNR, FQNEAQ (reference sequence). The CDR3 contains 16 residues. The DNA for the CDR3 is TGTGCCAGCAGCCACCGACAGGGGAGTGGGAACAGTGAAGCTTTCTTT. As protein: CASSHRQGSGNSEAFF. Variable domain in full (rest from reference TRBV7-9 and TRBJ1-1): DTGVSQNPRHKITKRGQNVTFRCDPISEHNRLYWYRQTLGQGPEFLTYFQNEAQLEKSRLLSDRFSAERPKGSFSTLEIQRTEQGDSAMYLCASSHRQGSGNSEAFFGQGTRLTVV.

Turning to this clone: This CDR3 is also generated by other DNA sequences in the sample. This chain joins TRBV9 and TRBJ2-7, with 8 nucleotides matching TRBD2. CDR3 length: 14 amino acids. Germline loops: CDR1 SGDLS, CDR2 YYNGEE. Unmatched junction bases numbered 2, after V lost 0 bases and J lost 3 bases. CDR3 in amino acids: CASSVAGTSYEQYF. CDR3 coding DNA: TGTGCCAGCAGCGTAGCTGGGACTAGCTACGAGCAGTACTTC.

This clone was counted a single time. The rearrangement joins TRBV5-1 to TRBJ2-1; maybe TRBD2 (6 bases). Germline assignment: CDR1 SGHRS and CDR2 YFSETQ. The length of the CDR3 is 15 residues. Trimming removed 2 bases at V and 0 bases at J, with 9 bases between. The CDR3 spells CASSLSGDSYNEQFF. The DNA for the CDR3 is TGCGCCAGCAGCTTATCGGGGGACTCCTACAATGAGCAGTTCTTC. Based on the CDR3 plus reference TRBV5-1 and TRBJ2-1, the full variable domain is KAGVTQTPRYLIKTRGQQVTLSCSPISGHRSVSWYQQTPGQGLQFLFEYFSETQRNKGNFPGRFSGRQFSNSRSEMNVSTLELGDSALYLCASSLSGDSYNEQFFGPGTRLTVL.

V and J are TRBV10-2 and TRBJ1-6; possibly TRBD1 for D (6 bases). Germline V lookup: CDR1 WSHSY, CDR2 SAAADI. This CDR3 is 19 amino acids long. The V end lost 6 bases, the J end lost 8 bases, and 29 bases lay between the germline ends. The CDR3 nucleotides are TGCGCCAGCAGCCCTGGCCAGGGGCTAAACGGGGTCGGGGATTCACCCCTCCACTTT. Translating gives CASSPGQGLNGVGDSPLHF.

The V and J genes are TRBV6-5 and TRBJ2-7, with TRBD1 matching 7 bases. Germline V lookup: CDR1 MNHEY, CDR2 SVGAGI. This CDR3 is built from 15 residues. V dropped 8 bases and J dropped 4; count of bases not matched to a gene: 14. The CDR3 loop reads CASSQKSLQGYEQYF. CDR3 bases: TGTGCCAGCTCGCAAAAATCCTTACAGGGGTACGAGCAGTACTTC.

The chain is built from TRBV28 and TRBJ2-7; D possibly corresponds to TRBD1 (6 bases). In germline, CDR1 is MDHEN, CDR2 SYDVKM. Trimming removed 4 bases from V and 7 bases from J, with 23 bases in between. This CDR3 is built from 16 residues. CDR3 bases: TGTGCCAGCAGTTCTAAAACAACAGGGTCGGGTTCGGAGCAGTACTTC. This encodes CASSSKTTGSGSEQYF.

The chain is built from TRBV6-5 and TRBJ1-3, with D unclear. CDR3 length: 16 residues. The V end lost 2 bases, the J end lost 4 bases, and 15 bases lay between the germline ends. Germline V gene lookup returns CDR1 MNHEY and CDR2 SVGAGI. The CDR3 DNA is TGTGCCAGCAGTTACCTCCCAGCCGTTTCCGGAAACACCATATATTTT. It yields the protein CASSYLPAVSGNTIYF.

DNA of the CDR3: TGTGCCAGCGGAAACAGGGAAGGGGTTAGCAATCAGCCCCAGCATTTT. Residues: CASGNREGVSNQPQHF. V usage is TRBV28 and J usage is TRBJ1-5, with a tentative D call TRBD1 (6 bases). The germline V gene has CDR1 MDHEN and CDR2 SYDVKM. The ends were cut back, 8 bases at V and 0 bases at J, with 17 bases in the middle. The length of the CDR3 is 16 residues.

V and J are TRBV28 and TRBJ1-1; D gene unclear. The ends were cut back, 7 bases at V and 7 bases at J, with 25 bases in the middle. This CDR3 contains 16 residues. Per germline, CDR1 MDHEN and CDR2 SYDVKM. The CDR3 loop is CASTPNLLSSGNEAFF. CDR3 coding DNA: TGTGCCAGCACCCCCAACCTCCTTTCAAGCGGCAATGAAGCTTTCTTT.

This clone was detected once. This chain uses TRBV27 with TRBJ2-5; TRBD2 agrees at 16 bases. The CDR3 sequence is 15 residues long. Germline V gene data show CDR1 as MNHEY and CDR2 as SMNVEV (reference sequence). V shed 8 bases, J shed 3 bases, and the junction held 3 bases outside the gene matches. The CDR3 reads CASAGLAGGEETQYF. CDR3 nucleotides: TGTGCCAGCGCGGGACTAGCGGGGGGGGAAGAGACCCAGTACTTC.

V gene TRBV5-5 combines with J gene TRBJ1-1; D might be TRBD1 (5 bases). The V and J ends lost 4 bases and 6 bases respectively, with 16 bases between them. CDR1 is SGHKS and CDR2 is YYEKEE in the germline V gene (reference sequence). This CDR3 contains 14 residues. CDR3 sequence reads: CASSAITGAPEAFF. DNA for the CDR3: TGTGCCAGCAGCGCGATTACAGGAGCACCTGAAGCTTTCTTT.

This clone was observed a handful of times. The chain uses TRBV2 and TRBJ2-5; possibly TRBD1 for D (6 bases). The germline V gene encodes CDR1 SNHLY and CDR2 FYNNEI. Trimming stripped 3 bases from V and 6 bases from J, with 17 bases between. CDR3 length: 15 residues. This chain's CDR3 is CASSDGKGVEKTQYF. Written as DNA, the CDR3 is TGTGCCAGCAGTGACGGGAAGGGGGTCGAAAAGACCCAGTACTTC.

V is TRBV28 and J is TRBJ1-1; perhaps TRBD1 as D (6 bases). CDR1 is MDHEN and CDR2 is SYDVKM in the germline V gene. The CDR3 runs 15 residues. V was cut by 5 bases and J by 0 bases, with 13 bases left in between. The CDR3 DNA is TGTGCCAGCAGTCAGACAGGACGGTTGAACACTGAAGCTTTCTTT. Translated: CASSQTGRLNTEAFF. The whole variable domain, remainder taken from reference TRBV28 and TRBJ1-1, is DVKVTQSSRYLVKRTGEKVFLECVQDMDHENMFWYRQDPGLGLRLIYFSYDVKMKEKGDIPEGYSVSREKKERFSLILESASTNQTSMYLCASSQTGRLNTEAFFGQGTRLTVV.

The rearrangement joins TRBV5-4 to TRBJ1-2, with a possible D match to TRBD1 (6 bases). V lost 1 base, J lost 5 bases, and 12 bases lay in between. Germline CDR1 and CDR2: SGHNT and YYREEE (reference sequence). This CDR3 region has 14 residues. For the CDR3, the DNA is TGTGCCAGCAGCTTGCCGGGGGCGCGGTATGGCTACACCTTC. Residues: CASSLPGARYGYTF.

This clone was counted between two and nine times. Additional DNA sequences in this sample encode the identical CDR3. This chain uses TRBV30 with TRBJ1-2; unclear D gene. CDR1 and CDR2 (germline): GTSNPN, SVGIG (reference sequence). CDR3 size: 12 residues. The germline V and J ends were trimmed by 1 base and 4 bases, with 7 bases remaining between them. The CDR3 region has the DNA TGTGCCTGGAGTGGATCGAGCTATGGCTACACCTTC. Amino acids: CAWSGSSYGYTF.